What follows is one T cell receptor beta chain and its context. Trimming removed 3 bases at V and 1 base at J, with 6 bases between. CDR3 size: 13 residues. Germline V gene sequence: CDR1 SGHDN, CDR2 FVKESK. These data come from a study of blood T cell repertoires in COVID-19. Study at large: Whether acute or convalescent, the COVID-19 samples came from the United States, Italy and Spain.

Source study methods: Cell counts per sample came from amplifying reference gene primers. Sequenced by immunoSEQ multiplex PCR; TCRdb stores in-frame clones only, minus some. That table supplies the V and J calls and clone size; D and trimming were determined from the DNA. The sample has almost 500,000 clones, about 88% seen once. Two negative PCRs, clearance, or symptom resolution were required of recovered Cohort 3 donors. This clonotype was obtained from a woman aged 55-75 years who had recovered from COVID-19. This chain links TRBV14 with TRBJ1-2; no firm D call. Sequencing was done on a sample of PBMCs or T cells enriched from blood (not recorded which). CDR3 in DNA: TGTGCCAGCAGCCAGGAGTTTAACTATGGCTACACCTTC. Translating gives CASSQEFNYGYTF.